A selection of T cell receptor beta chains follows, all from one sample in a study of vaccination and CD4 T cells after COVID-19. TCRdb redid the calling of the PCR reads with MiXCR, one entry per CDR3 protein. Here the sample spans approximately 23,000 distinct CDR3 sequences, 35% to 40% being singletons. Their target antigens are unknown. Sequencing was performed on CD4+ T cells from blood, cultured in vitro, taken about 7 months after SARS-CoV-2 vaccination. The receptors were gathered from a human donor who had recovered from COVID-19. The CDR3 runs from the conserved cysteine through the conserved F or W. Each record gives: V gene, J gene, D gene, clone size, CDR3 DNA, CDR3 protein. The D gene is left open where the match is weak. Size values are once, few and many counts, or a class for expanded clones, and some rows have none.

v_call: TRBV19; j_call: TRBJ2-5; d_call: TRBD1; clone_size: NA; cdr3_nt: TGTGCCAGTAGTGCGGGGACAGGAGGGGCTGAGACCCAGTACTTC; cdr3_aa: CASSAGTGGAETQYF
v_call: TRBV19; j_call: TRBJ2-5; d_call: NA; clone_size: NA; cdr3_nt: TGTGCCAGTAGCCCCTCGGAGGGGGCGCGGGAGACCCAGTACTTC; cdr3_aa: CASSPSEGARETQYF
v_call: TRBV20-1; j_call: TRBJ1-6; d_call: TRBD1; clone_size: few; cdr3_nt: TGCAGTGCTCATTCCACCCAGGGGGACTCCTATAATTCACCCCTCCACTTT; cdr3_aa: CSAHSTQGDSYNSPLHF
v_call: TRBV7-3; j_call: TRBJ2-7; d_call: TRBD2; clone_size: NA; cdr3_nt: TGTGCCAGCAGCTTGGCTAGCGGATCCAACTCCTACGAGCAGTACTTC; cdr3_aa: CASSLASGSNSYEQYF
v_call: TRBV20-1; j_call: TRBJ1-1; d_call: TRBD1; clone_size: NA; cdr3_nt: TGCAGTGCTGGAGGGGGACAGGGATTTTCTGAAGCTTTCTTT; cdr3_aa: CSAGGGQGFSEAFF
v_call: TRBV24-1; j_call: TRBJ1-5; d_call: NA; clone_size: NA; cdr3_nt: TGTGCCACCAGTGACCCGGGACGGAAACAGCCCCAGCATTTT; cdr3_aa: CATSDPGRKQPQHF
v_call: TRBV6-2/TRBV6-3; j_call: TRBJ1-5; d_call: NA; clone_size: few; cdr3_nt: TGTGCCAGCAGTCGGGACAACTATCAGCCCCAGCATTTT; cdr3_aa: CASSRDNYQPQHF
v_call: TRBV20-1; j_call: TRBJ2-5; d_call: NA; clone_size: NA; cdr3_nt: TGCAGCGCCACACGTCTGTTAGGGCAAGAGACCCAGTACTTC; cdr3_aa: CSATRLLGQETQYF
v_call: TRBV20-1; j_call: TRBJ2-1; d_call: NA; clone_size: NA; cdr3_nt: TGCAGTGCTAGAGCAGTAGGTAGTGAGCAGTTCTTC; cdr3_aa: CSARAVGSEQFF
v_call: TRBV6-5; j_call: TRBJ1-6; d_call: NA; clone_size: NA; cdr3_nt: TGTGCCAGCAGTTACGCCGGGAATTCACCCCTCCACTTT; cdr3_aa: CASSYAGNSPLHF
v_call: TRBV27; j_call: TRBJ1-2; d_call: NA; clone_size: few; cdr3_nt: TGTGCCAGCCACTACCCCGGGTATGGCTACACCTTC; cdr3_aa: CASHYPGYGYTF
v_call: TRBV20-1; j_call: TRBJ1-2; d_call: NA; clone_size: NA; cdr3_nt: TGCAGTGCTCGGACTTATGGCTACACCTTC; cdr3_aa: CSARTYGYTF
v_call: TRBV6-5; j_call: TRBJ1-1; d_call: NA; clone_size: few; cdr3_nt: TGTGCCAGCCGTTCCGAGGGGACCTGGGATGAAGCTTTCTTT; cdr3_aa: CASRSEGTWDEAFF
v_call: TRBV20-1; j_call: TRBJ2-3; d_call: NA; clone_size: few; cdr3_nt: TGCAGTGCTAGATCCCCAACTAGCACAGATACGCAGTATTTT; cdr3_aa: CSARSPTSTDTQYF
v_call: TRBV6-5; j_call: TRBJ1-1; d_call: NA; clone_size: few; cdr3_nt: TGTGCCAGCAGTTACCCTACAGGGAACACTGAAGCTTTCTTT; cdr3_aa: CASSYPTGNTEAFF
v_call: TRBV20-1; j_call: TRBJ2-5; d_call: NA; clone_size: few; cdr3_nt: TGCAGTGCTTCCCGGGGTCGCGGGGAACTGGCAGAGACCCAGTACTTC; cdr3_aa: CSASRGRGELAETQYF
v_call: TRBV20-1; j_call: TRBJ2-7; d_call: TRBD2; clone_size: few; cdr3_nt: TGCAGTGCTGGGGGACTAACCTACGAGCAGTACTTC; cdr3_aa: CSAGGLTYEQYF
v_call: TRBV27; j_call: TRBJ2-3; d_call: NA; clone_size: few; cdr3_nt: TGTGCCAGCAGGGCGTACGGGGGATGGACCTCCTCTAGCACAGATACGCAGTATTTT; cdr3_aa: CASRAYGGWTSSSTDTQYF
v_call: TRBV4-1; j_call: TRBJ1-1; d_call: NA; clone_size: NA; cdr3_nt: TGCGCCAGCAGCCGGCAACAGGGTGACACTGAAGCTTTCTTT; cdr3_aa: CASSRQQGDTEAFF
v_call: TRBV7-2; j_call: TRBJ2-1; d_call: NA; clone_size: NA; cdr3_nt: TGTGCCAGCAGCCTGACCCCGGGACCGGAAAATGAGCAGTTCTTC; cdr3_aa: CASSLTPGPENEQFF
v_call: TRBV7-8; j_call: TRBJ1-1; d_call: TRBD1; clone_size: few; cdr3_nt: TGTGCCAGCAGCCGAGGACAGGACACTGAAGCTTTCTTT; cdr3_aa: CASSRGQDTEAFF
v_call: TRBV11-2; j_call: TRBJ2-3; d_call: NA; clone_size: NA; cdr3_nt: TGTGCCAGCAGCTTAGACTTCCCGAGCACAGATACGCAGTATTTT; cdr3_aa: CASSLDFPSTDTQYF
v_call: TRBV5-8; j_call: TRBJ2-5; d_call: TRBD1; clone_size: NA; cdr3_nt: TGTGCCAGCAGCTCCGGGACAGGGGTTGACCAAGAGACCCAGTACTTC; cdr3_aa: CASSSGTGVDQETQYF
v_call: TRBV20-1; j_call: TRBJ2-3; d_call: TRBD1; clone_size: few; cdr3_nt: TGCAGTGCTAGTGAAGGGACAGGGACCACAGATACGCAGTATTTT; cdr3_aa: CSASEGTGTTDTQYF
v_call: TRBV6-1; j_call: TRBJ2-7; d_call: NA; clone_size: NA; cdr3_nt: TGTGCCAGCAGCCACAGAGTTCAGGATGGCGAGCAGTACTTC; cdr3_aa: CASSHRVQDGEQYF
v_call: TRBV20-1; j_call: TRBJ1-2; d_call: TRBD1; clone_size: NA; cdr3_nt: TGCAGTGCTAGAGATCTCCACAGGGGATATGGCTACACCTTC; cdr3_aa: CSARDLHRGYGYTF
v_call: TRBV4-3; j_call: TRBJ1-2; d_call: NA; clone_size: NA; cdr3_nt: TGCGCCAGCAGCCTAATATCTGGGGAAGGCTACACCTTC; cdr3_aa: CASSLISGEGYTF
v_call: TRBV7-9; j_call: TRBJ2-3; d_call: NA; clone_size: NA; cdr3_nt: TGTGCCAGCAGCTTTACAACAATAGATACGCAGTATTTT; cdr3_aa: CASSFTTIDTQYF
v_call: TRBV6-5; j_call: TRBJ2-5; d_call: NA; clone_size: few; cdr3_nt: TGTGCCAGCAGTTACCCACCACCCCCGTACCAAGAGACCCAGTACTTC; cdr3_aa: CASSYPPPPYQETQYF
v_call: TRBV7-9; j_call: TRBJ2-7; d_call: TRBD2; clone_size: NA; cdr3_nt: TGTGCCAGCAGTATCGTAGCGGGCACCTACGAGCAGTACTTC; cdr3_aa: CASSIVAGTYEQYF
v_call: TRBV19; j_call: TRBJ1-6; d_call: TRBD1; clone_size: NA; cdr3_nt: TGTGCCAGTAGTCTCACATGGACAGGGGGCAATTCACCCCTCCACTTT; cdr3_aa: CASSLTWTGGNSPLHF
v_call: TRBV7-3; j_call: TRBJ2-2; d_call: NA; clone_size: NA; cdr3_nt: TGTGCCAGCAGCCTAAACAGTGACACCGGGGAGCTGTTTTTT; cdr3_aa: CASSLNSDTGELFF
v_call: TRBV7-9; j_call: TRBJ2-3; d_call: NA; clone_size: NA; cdr3_nt: TGTGCCAGCTTGGCGGGGCGACGCACAGATACGCAGTATTTT; cdr3_aa: CASLAGRRTDTQYF
v_call: TRBV6-5; j_call: TRBJ2-3; d_call: NA; clone_size: NA; cdr3_nt: TGTGCCAGCAGTTACTCGGACTACCGGGGCACAGATACGCAGTATTTT; cdr3_aa: CASSYSDYRGTDTQYF
v_call: TRBV20-1; j_call: TRBJ1-3; d_call: TRBD1; clone_size: few; cdr3_nt: TGCAGTGCTAGAGACCCGACAGGGGGAGGAAACACCATATATTTT; cdr3_aa: CSARDPTGGGNTIYF
v_call: TRBV20-1; j_call: TRBJ2-3; d_call: TRBD1; clone_size: NA; cdr3_nt: TGCAGTGCTGGACAGGCGGCAGATACGCAGTATTTT; cdr3_aa: CSAGQAADTQYF
v_call: TRBV2; j_call: TRBJ2-4; d_call: TRBD2; clone_size: NA; cdr3_nt: TGTGCCAGCAGTGAGTTAGGGACTAGTTCCATTCAGTACTTC; cdr3_aa: CASSELGTSSIQYF
v_call: TRBV27; j_call: TRBJ2-3; d_call: NA; clone_size: few; cdr3_nt: TGTGCCAGCTCAAAAGACTGGAATACGCAGTATTTT; cdr3_aa: CASSKDWNTQYF